Listed here are 3 T cell receptor beta chains from one sample, sequenced in a study of immune heterogeneity within non-small cell lung tumors. Genomic DNA from bulk tumor acted as the template, and 600 ng was loaded per sample. Surgery yielded several widely spaced biopsies per primary tumor. Newly diagnosed with untreated non-small cell lung cancer, the patients underwent curative surgery. It was with 32 V and 13 J primers that multiplex PCR amplified TCR beta CDR3. TCRdb re-called the multiplex PCR reads with MiXCR, one entry per CDR3 protein. Among 20,000 to 25,000 distinct CDR3 sequences, 25% to 35% were seen once, and the ten largest hold 4.1%. Sequenced input: lung tumor tissue. The receptors derive from a middle-aged man with non-small cell lung cancer.

This clonotype was found a few times. The gene calls are TRBV13 and TRBJ1-1; D is ambiguous. Germline lookup yields CDR1 PRHDT and CDR2 FYEKMQ (reference sequence). V was pared by 4 bases and J by 4 bases, with 13 bases between. CDR3 length equals 14 residues. In nucleotides, the CDR3 is TGTGCCAGCAGCTCCCGGACCCCGGCCACTGAAGCTTTCTTT. Encoded protein: CASSSRTPATEAFF.

This clonotype was detected ten times or more. The chain joins TRBV7-8 to TRBJ1-2; unclear D gene. The germline CDR1 and CDR2 sequences are SGHVS and FQNEAQ. Trimming pared 0 bases from V and 4 bases from J, leaving 9 bases between. This CDR3 is built from 14 residues. CDR3 protein: CASSLAPDFYGYTF. In DNA, the CDR3 is TGTGCCAGCAGCTTAGCGCCGGATTTCTATGGCTACACCTTC.

This clonotype showed up many times. The V and J genes are TRBV14 and TRBJ1-2; a possible D gene is TRBD1 (5 bases). CDR1 and CDR2 (germline): SGHDN, FVKESK. There are 17 residues in the CDR3. Trimming stripped 0 bases from V and 6 bases from J, with 20 bases between. This CDR3 is CASSQDVGQGGVNGYTF. Written as DNA, the CDR3 is TGTGCCAGCAGCCAAGATGTGGGGCAAGGAGGAGTAAATGGCTACACCTTC.